This T cell receptor beta chain was captured in a study of beta chain features in type 1 diabetes. Expressed TCRB transcripts got sequenced, as all isolated RNA was reverse transcribed. Here immunoSEQ multiplex PCR was the method, and the copy in TCRdb shows in-frame clones only, minus some. The sample has 300,000 to 350,000 clones, 15% to 20% seen once. This clone was seen a handful of times. Sorted populations all had greater than 95% purity. The germline V gene has CDR1 MGHRA and CDR2 YSYEKL. The CDR3 is made up of 15 amino acids. J was trimmed by 2 bases and V by 6 bases; bases with no gene match: 8.

This clonotype originated in a woman between 18 and 29 years old in good health. The sequenced material came from naive CD4+ T cells from blood. V is TRBV4-1 and J is TRBJ2-7, with TRBD1 identical over 9 bases. CDR3: CASRASGTGTYEQYF. DNA for the CDR3: TGCGCCAGCAGGGCTTCGGGGACAGGGACCTACGAGCAGTACTTC.